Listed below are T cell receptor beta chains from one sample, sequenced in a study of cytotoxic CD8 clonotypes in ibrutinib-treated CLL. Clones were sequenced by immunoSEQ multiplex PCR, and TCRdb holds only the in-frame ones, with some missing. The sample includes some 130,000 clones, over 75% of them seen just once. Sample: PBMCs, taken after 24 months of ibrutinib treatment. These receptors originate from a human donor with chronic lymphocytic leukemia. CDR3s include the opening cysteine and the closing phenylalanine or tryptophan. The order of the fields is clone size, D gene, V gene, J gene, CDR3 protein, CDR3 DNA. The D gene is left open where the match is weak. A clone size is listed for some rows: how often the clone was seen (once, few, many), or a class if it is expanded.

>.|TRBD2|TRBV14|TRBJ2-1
CASSSQRLAGRGGEQFF
TGTGCCAGCAGTTCACAGAGACTAGCGGGACGGGGAGGTGAGCAGTTCTTC
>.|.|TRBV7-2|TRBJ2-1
CASSLESGEWNEQFF
TGTGCCAGCAGCTTAGAGTCAGGGGAGTGGAATGAGCAGTTCTTC
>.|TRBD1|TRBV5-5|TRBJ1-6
CASRTERQGPGGAPLHF
TGTGCCAGCCGTACTGAAAGACAGGGGCCCGGGGGGGCACCCCTCCACTTT
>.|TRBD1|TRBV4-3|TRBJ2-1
CASSQEGQVNYNEQFF
TGCGCCAGCAGCCAGGAAGGACAGGTGAACTACAATGAGCAGTTCTTC
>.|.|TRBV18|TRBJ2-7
CASSPTGTVSYEQYF
TGTGCCAGCTCACCGACCGGGACGGTCTCCTACGAGCAGTACTTC
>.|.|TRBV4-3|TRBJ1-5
CASSQQTSSQPQHF
TGCGCCAGCAGCCAACAGACAAGTTCTCAGCCCCAGCATTTT
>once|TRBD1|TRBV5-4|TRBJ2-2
CASSLVTGGGELFF
TGTGCCAGCAGCTTGGTGACAGGGGGCGGGGAGCTGTTTTTT
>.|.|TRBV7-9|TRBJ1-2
CASSRSGFNYGYTF
TGTGCCAGCAGCCGCTCGGGATTTAACTATGGCTACACCTTC
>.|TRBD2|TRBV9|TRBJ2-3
CASSTRTSGRSDTQYF
TGTGCCAGCAGCACTCGGACTAGCGGGAGGTCAGATACGCAGTATTTT
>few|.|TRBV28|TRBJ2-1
CATFGGYNEQFF
TGTGCCACCTTTGGGGGATACAATGAGCAGTTCTTC
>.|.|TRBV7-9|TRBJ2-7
CASSRSGTVIYEQYF
TGTGCCAGCAGTCGTTCCGGGACGGTCATCTACGAGCAGTACTTC
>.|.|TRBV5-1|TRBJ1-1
CASSGGWAAEAFF
TGCGCCAGCAGCGGGGGTTGGGCGGCTGAAGCTTTCTTT
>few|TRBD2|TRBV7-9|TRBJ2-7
CASSLTSGSREQYF
TGTGCCAGCAGCTTGACTAGCGGGAGTCGGGAGCAGTACTTC
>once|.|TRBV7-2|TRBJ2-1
CASSPGTPGDEQFF
TGTGCCAGCAGCCCGGGGACCCCTGGGGATGAGCAGTTCTTC
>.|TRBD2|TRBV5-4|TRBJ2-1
CASSLAGGNNEQFF
TGTGCCAGCAGCCTAGCGGGAGGAAACAATGAGCAGTTCTTC
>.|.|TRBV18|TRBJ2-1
CASSPPGGEQFF
TGTGCCAGCTCACCACCCGGGGGAGAGCAGTTCTTC
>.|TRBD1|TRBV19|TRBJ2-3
CASSIDLCGQGGSPDTQYF
TGTGCCAGTAGTATAGATCTATGTGGACAGGGGGGGAGCCCAGATACGCAGTATTTT